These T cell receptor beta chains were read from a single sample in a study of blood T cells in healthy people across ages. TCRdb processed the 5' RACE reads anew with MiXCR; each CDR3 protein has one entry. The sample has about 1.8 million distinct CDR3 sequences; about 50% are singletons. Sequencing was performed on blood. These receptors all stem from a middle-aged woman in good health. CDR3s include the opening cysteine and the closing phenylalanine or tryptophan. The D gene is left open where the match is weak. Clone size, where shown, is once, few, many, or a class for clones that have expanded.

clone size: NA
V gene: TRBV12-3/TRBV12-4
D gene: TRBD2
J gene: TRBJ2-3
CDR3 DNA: TGTGCCAGCAGTCCGGGACTAGCGGGACCTGATAGCACAGATACGCAGTATTTT
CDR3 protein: CASSPGLAGPDSTDTQYF

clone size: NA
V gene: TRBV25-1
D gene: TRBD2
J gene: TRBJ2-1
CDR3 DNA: TGTGCCAGCAGTGAATCTGGAGCCGGGGGGAGCGGTGAGCAGTTCTTC
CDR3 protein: CASSESGAGGSGEQFF

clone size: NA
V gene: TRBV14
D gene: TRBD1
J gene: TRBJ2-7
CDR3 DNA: TGTGCCAGCAGCCGAATCGGGACAGGGAATTACGAGCAGTACTTC
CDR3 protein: CASSRIGTGNYEQYF

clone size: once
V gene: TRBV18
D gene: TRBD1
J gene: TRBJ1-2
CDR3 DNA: TGTGCCAGCTCACCACCTATCCGTATACAGGGGGACTATGGCTACACCTTC
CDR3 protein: CASSPPIRIQGDYGYTF

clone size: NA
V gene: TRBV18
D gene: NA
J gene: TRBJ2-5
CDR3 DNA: TGTGCCAGCTCACGACTTCCGGCGTCGGTCCAAGAGACCCAGTACTTC
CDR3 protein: CASSRLPASVQETQYF

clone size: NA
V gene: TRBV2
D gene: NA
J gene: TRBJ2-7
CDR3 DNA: TGTGCCAGCAGGGTGGAGGGGAGCTCCTACGAGCAGTACTTC
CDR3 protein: CASRVEGSSYEQYF

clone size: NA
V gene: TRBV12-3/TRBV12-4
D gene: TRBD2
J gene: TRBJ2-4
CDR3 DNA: TGTGCCAGCAACAAGAGCGGGGGGGCCGAAAACATTCAGTACTTC
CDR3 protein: CASNKSGGAENIQYF

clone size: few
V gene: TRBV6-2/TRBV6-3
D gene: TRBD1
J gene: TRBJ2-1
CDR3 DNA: TGTGCCAGCAGTCCTACAGGGGAGAATGAGCAGTTCTTC
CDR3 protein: CASSPTGENEQFF

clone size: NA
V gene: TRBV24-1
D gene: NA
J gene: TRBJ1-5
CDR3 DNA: TGTGCCACCAGTTCCCCCTCCGTGGATCAGCCCCAGCATTTT
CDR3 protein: CATSSPSVDQPQHF

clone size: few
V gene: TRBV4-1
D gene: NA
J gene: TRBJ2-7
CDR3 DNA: TGCGCCAGCAGCCAAGTCTCCCCCCCTTACGAGCAGTACTTC
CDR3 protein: CASSQVSPPYEQYF

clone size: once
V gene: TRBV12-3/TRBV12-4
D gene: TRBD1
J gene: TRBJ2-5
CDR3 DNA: TGTGCCAGCAGTTCGAGGGACAGGGGTGCCGGTGAGACCCAGTACTTC
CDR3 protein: CASSSRDRGAGETQYF

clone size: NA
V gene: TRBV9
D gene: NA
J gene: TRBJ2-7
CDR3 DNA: TGTGCCAGCAGCGCCCGGGACGACCCCTACGAGCAGTACTTC
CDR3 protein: CASSARDDPYEQYF

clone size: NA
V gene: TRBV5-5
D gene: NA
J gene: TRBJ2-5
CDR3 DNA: TGTGCCAGCAGCCCCCTGATGGGGCAGATCAAAGAGACCCAGTACTTC
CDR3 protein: CASSPLMGQIKETQYF

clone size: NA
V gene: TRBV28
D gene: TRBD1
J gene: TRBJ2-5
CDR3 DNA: TGTGCCAGCAGTCGGCAAACAGGGGGATATGTCGGGACCCAGTACTTC
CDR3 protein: CASSRQTGGYVGTQYF

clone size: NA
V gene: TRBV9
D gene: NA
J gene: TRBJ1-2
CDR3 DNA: TGTGCCAGCAGCACCATCCGAGGGGGGTACACCTTC
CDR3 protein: CASSTIRGGYTF

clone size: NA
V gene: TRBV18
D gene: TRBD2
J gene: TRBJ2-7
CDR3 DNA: TGTGCCAGCTCTTACGGGGGGTCCAAGGAAGAGCAGTACTTC
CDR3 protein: CASSYGGSKEEQYF

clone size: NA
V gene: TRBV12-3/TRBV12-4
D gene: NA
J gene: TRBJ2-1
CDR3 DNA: TGTGCCAGCACCCGAGGACTGGCCGCGGGGAGCTCCTACAATGAGCAGTTCTTC
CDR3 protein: CASTRGLAAGSSYNEQFF

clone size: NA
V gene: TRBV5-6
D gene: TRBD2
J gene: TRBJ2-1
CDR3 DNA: TGTGCCAGCAGCTTGTTCGCGGGGGGGCCTTATAATGAGCAGTTCTTC
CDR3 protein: CASSLFAGGPYNEQFF

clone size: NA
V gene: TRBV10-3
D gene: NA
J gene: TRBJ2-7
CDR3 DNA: TGTGCCATCAGCAGGGATTCCGAGCAGTACTTC
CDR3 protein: CAISRDSEQYF

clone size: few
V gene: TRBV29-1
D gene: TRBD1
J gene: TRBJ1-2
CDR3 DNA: TGCAGCGCCCGGACAGGGCAGACTAACTATGGCTACACCTTC
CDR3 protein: CSARTGQTNYGYTF

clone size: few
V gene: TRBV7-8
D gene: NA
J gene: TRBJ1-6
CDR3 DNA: TGTGCCAGCATCCCCGGGAGCTCCTATAATTCACCCCTCCACTTT
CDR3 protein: CASIPGSSYNSPLHF

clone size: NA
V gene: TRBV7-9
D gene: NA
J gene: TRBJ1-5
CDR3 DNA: TGTGCCAGCAGCCCGGGTCCGGGGAACCAGCCCCAGCATTTT
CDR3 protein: CASSPGPGNQPQHF

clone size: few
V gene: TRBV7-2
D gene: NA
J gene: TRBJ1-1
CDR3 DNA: TGTGCCAGCAGCTTAGTCCCCCAGGGGAACACTGAAGCTTTCTTT
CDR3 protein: CASSLVPQGNTEAFF

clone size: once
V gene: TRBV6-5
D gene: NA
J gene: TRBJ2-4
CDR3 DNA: TGTGCCAGCGGCCCTTCAGACGGCAGAATCAAAAACATTCAGTACTTC
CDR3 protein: CASGPSDGRIKNIQYF

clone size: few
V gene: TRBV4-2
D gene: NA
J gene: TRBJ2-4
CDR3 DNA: TGTGCCAGCAGCCAAGATCGGCCCGGACCAGTGGACAAAAACATTCAGTACTTC
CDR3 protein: CASSQDRPGPVDKNIQYF

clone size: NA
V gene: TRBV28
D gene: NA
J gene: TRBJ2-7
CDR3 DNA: TGTGCCAGCAGTTTAGTGGGCAAGGGGTGGCGGCCCTACGAGCAGTACTTC
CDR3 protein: CASSLVGKGWRPYEQYF

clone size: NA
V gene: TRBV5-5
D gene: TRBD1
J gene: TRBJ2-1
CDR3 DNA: TGTGCCAGCAGCAAGGACAGGGGCAATGAGCAGTTCTTC
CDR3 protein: CASSKDRGNEQFF

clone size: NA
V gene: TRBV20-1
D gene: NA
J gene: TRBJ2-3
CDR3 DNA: TGCAGTGCTAGAAGGGCTAGCCCGCGCCGTCAACTCGATACGCAGTATTTT
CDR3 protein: CSARRASPRRQLDTQYF